This T cell receptor beta chain derives from a study of molecular identifiers for immune sequencing clone quantification. General study points: Highly expanded clone sizes could end up underestimated if a barcode were shared by identical TCR molecules.

This clonotype showed up many times. The antigen remains undetermined. After removal of 3 bases from V and 4 bases from J, the junction contained 8 bases not matched to a gene. Germline V gene lookup returns CDR1 DFQATT and CDR2 SNEGSKA (reference sequence). The CDR3 is made up of 15 amino acids. TCRdb processed the PCR reads anew with MiXCR; each CDR3 protein has one entry. The table has fewer than 25,000 distinct CDR3 sequences, under 20% seen once. The clonotype was recovered from a human donor in good health. Some libraries in this study had Jurkat cell RNA spiked in. This chain links TRBV20-1 with TRBJ2-3; TRBD2 aligns across 9 bases. The sequencing input was naive CD8+ T cells from blood, with Jurkat cell RNA spiked in. Regarding subset: FACS-sorted CD8+CD4-CCR7+CD45RA+ naive T cells. DNA for the CDR3: TGCAGTGCTAGCCGCGGGGGGGGGGGGGCAGATACGCAGTATTTT. Translation: CSASRGGGGADTQYF.